This T cell receptor (beta chain) derives from a study of tumor and adjacent non-tumor tissue in lung cancer. V shed 2 bases, J shed 9 bases, and the junction held 3 bases outside the gene matches. The V gene's germline CDR1 is SGHDN and CDR2 FVKESK. The CDR3 spans 15 residues. The template was RNA from unsorted bulk tissue. The normal lung tissue was taken more than 3 cm from the tumor edge. A modified ARM-PCR protocol with three rounds of nested PCR amplified TCRbeta. MiXCR was run by TCRdb on the multiplex PCR reads, yielding one entry per CDR3 protein. The table shows about 60,000 distinct CDR3 sequences, with 61% occurring only once.

This sequence was found in a man in his 70s with non-small cell lung cancer. Material for sequencing was distant non-tumor lung tissue. This chain connects TRBV14 to TRBJ2-1; 14 nucleotides align to TRBD2. The DNA for the CDR3 is TGTGCCAGCAGCCAAAGACTAGCGGGAGGGTCTGAGCAGTTCTTC. Translated, it gives CASSQRLAGGSEQFF.